Shown below are 27 T cell receptor beta chains from a single sample sequenced in a study of naive and memory T cell subsets. Both TRBC1 and TRBC2 were covered by a beta constant-region primer of two equimolar oligonucleotides. TCRdb re-derived calls from the UMI-ligation and nested PCR reads in MiXCR, one entry per CDR3 protein. This table has 65,000 to 85,000 distinct CDR3 sequences, around 12% appearing once. The sample comprised central memory CD4+ T cells from blood. These receptors were collected from a human donor in good health.

The J gene is TRBJ1-1, the V gene TRBV19, with a possible D match to TRBD1 (5 bases). CDR1 and CDR2 (germline): LNHDA, SQIVND (reference sequence). The CDR3 covers 14 residues. The ends were cut back, 4 bases at V and 4 bases at J, with 13 bases in the middle. DNA of the CDR3: TGTGCCAGTAGTAGGAAGGGGTTCGTCACTGAAGCTTTCTTT. This codes for CASSRKGFVTEAFF.

This chain links TRBV20-1 with TRBJ2-3; a weak D match, TRBD2 (5 bases). The germline CDR1 and CDR2 sequences are DFQATT and SNEGSKA (reference sequence). This CDR3 is built from 14 residues. V dropped 3 bases and J dropped 2 bases, with 12 bases sitting between them. The CDR3 nucleotides are TGCAGTGCTAGGTGGACTGGGGACACAGATACGCAGTATTTT. Residues: CSARWTGDTDTQYF.

The gene calls are TRBV25-1 and TRBJ1-5; 7 bases align to TRBD1. Germline-derived CDR1 and CDR2 are MGHDK and SYGVNS. The length of the CDR3 is 15 residues. V trimming: 4 bases; J trimming: 4 bases; junction bases outside the gene matches: 7. CDR3 sequence reads: CASSGGPGQNQPQHF. In DNA, the CDR3 is TGTGCCAGCAGTGGGGGGCCGGGACAGAATCAGCCCCAGCATTTT.

This clonotype came up a few times. The chain employs TRBV20-1 and TRBJ2-1, with 8 bases fitting TRBD2. Germline V gene lookup returns CDR1 DFQATT and CDR2 SNEGSKA (reference sequence). The CDR3 spans 15 residues. J lost 1 base, V lost 4 bases, and 6 bases had no gene match. CDR3 amino acids: CSANPPSGSYNEQFF. DNA for the CDR3: TGCAGTGCTAACCCCCCTAGCGGGTCCTACAATGAGCAGTTCTTC.

V gene TRBV4-3 combines with J gene TRBJ2-1, with D possibly being TRBD2 (5 bases). The germline V and J ends were trimmed by 4 bases and 5 bases, with 21 bases remaining between them. The CDR3 spans 17 residues. The V gene's germline CDR1 is LGHNA and CDR2 YSLEER. Written as DNA, the CDR3 is TGCGCCAGCAGCCCCGGGTTCGGAGGTTATCGGGACAATGAGCAGTTCTTC. It codes for CASSPGFGGYRDNEQFF.

This clonotype has just one count. This sequence may be a read error, since a much larger clone differs from it by one base. The genes are TRBV3-1 and TRBJ2-7; D not resolved. Per germline, CDR1 LGHDT and CDR2 YNNKEL (reference sequence). V was pared by 4 bases and J by 3 bases, with 19 bases between. The CDR3 has 16 amino acids. CDR3 in amino acids: CASSPTQTQTRYEQYF. The CDR3 region has the DNA TGTGCCAGCAGCCCGACCCAGACCCAAACCCGCTACGAGCAGTACTTC.

This rearrangement joins TRBV20-1 to TRBJ2-7; TRBD1 is a possible D gene (6 bases). CDR3 size: 13 residues. Germline values: CDR1 DFQATT, CDR2 SNEGSKA (reference sequence). V shed 4 bases and J shed 7 bases, with 17 bases lying between them. CDR3 region: CSAKVTGIWEQYF. The DNA for the CDR3 is TGCAGTGCTAAGGTCACAGGGATATGGGAGCAGTACTTC.

Many counts were recorded for this clonotype. No conserved phenylalanine or tryptophan ends this CDR3, so it is likely a read error. No DNA is shown, since the ends of the CDR3 on it are uncertain; the CDR3 is the one TCRdb lists. The CDR3: CATSAQRDSIAISPSIL. V gene TRBV24-1 combines with J gene TRBJ1-5; the listed D gene, TRBD1, was not tested against the DNA. The germline gives CDR1 KGHDR, CDR2 SFDVKD. The length of the CDR3 is 17 amino acids, counting both ends.

This clonotype showed up just a few times. The CDR3 sequence is CASSSGKLGFGETQYF. The CDR3 DNA reads TGTGCCAGCAGCTCCGGAAAGTTGGGTTTCGGGGAGACCCAGTACTTC. J is TRBJ2-5 and V is TRBV7-3; D is undetermined. CDR1 and CDR2 (germline): SGHTA, FQGTGA. V was pared by 4 bases and J by 5 bases, with 20 bases between. The CDR3 covers 16 residues.

This clonotype has just a few counts. The chain couples TRBV6-6 to TRBJ1-3, with D maybe TRBD1 (5 bases). V dropped 2 bases and J dropped 0 bases, with 8 bases sitting between them. The CDR3 has 15 amino acids. The germline V gene has CDR1 MNHNY and CDR2 SVGAGI (reference sequence). CDR3 in DNA: TGTGCCAGCAGTTACGGGGCCATCTCTGGAAACACCATATATTTT. Its protein product is CASSYGAISGNTIYF.

The CDR3 sequence: CASSDWDRGPQPQHF. The CDR3 DNA reads as TGTGCCAGCAGTGACTGGGACAGGGGGCCTCAGCCCCAGCATTTT. The V gene is TRBV12-3 or TRBV12-4, the J gene TRBJ1-5; TRBD1 aligns across 12 bases. The ends lost 5 bases at V and 6 bases at J; junction bases unmatched: 5. This CDR3 is 15 amino acids long.

This clonotype was detected ten times or more. The chain uses TRBV27 and TRBJ2-3, with a tentative D call TRBD1 (6 bases). The length of the CDR3 is 14 residues. Germline lookup yields CDR1 MNHEY and CDR2 SMNVEV (reference sequence). Trimming removed 6 bases at V and 0 bases at J, with 10 bases between. The CDR3 DNA reads TGTGCCAGCAGGACAGGAACTAGCACAGATACGCAGTATTTT. It yields the protein CASRTGTSTDTQYF.

V is TRBV10-3 and J is TRBJ2-5; no definite D call. From germline, CDR1 is ENHRY and CDR2 SYGVKD. Trimming took off 0 bases at V and 5 bases at J, with 10 bases between the two ends. CDR3 length equals 14 residues. The CDR3 loop reads CAISESGARETQYF. The DNA for the CDR3 is TGTGCCATCAGTGAGTCTGGCGCCCGGGAGACCCAGTACTTC.

This clonotype was counted a single time. CDR3 nucleotides: TGTGCCAGCCGCCAGACAGGGGGCGTGCTTACTAGCACAGATACGCAGTATTTT. Encoded protein: CASRQTGGVLTSTDTQYF. V usage is TRBV7-2 and J usage is TRBJ2-3; 10 bases are shared with TRBD1. The CDR3 has 18 amino acids. Germline CDR1 and CDR2: SGHTA and FQGNSA. V was clipped by 8 bases and J by 0 bases; unmatched bases: 14.

The table lists this clonotype with many counts. V gene TRBV4-1 combines with J gene TRBJ2-7, with TRBD1 matching 9 bases. Germline V lookup: CDR1 MGHRA, CDR2 YSYEKL. The CDR3 runs to 15 residues. V was clipped by 4 bases and J by 3 bases; unmatched bases: 7. CDR3 DNA sequence: TGCGCCAGCAGCCCGCGGGACAGGGATATCTACGAGCAGTACTTC. Amino acids: CASSPRDRDIYEQYF.

This clonotype was counted at least ten times. The rearrangement links TRBV21-1 to TRBJ2-7; the D call in the table, TRBD2, was not verified against the DNA. TRBV21-1 represents a pseudogene. There are 15 residues in the CDR3. DNA for the CDR3: TGTGCCAGCGGGCACTCTGAGGGGGAGGAGTACGAGCAGTACTTC. Translated: CASGHSEGEEYEQYF.

Ten or more counts support this clonotype. CDR3 sequence (DNA): TGTGCCACCTCACGAAGGGAGAGCAATCAGCCCCAGCATTTT. This codes for CATSRRESNQPQHF. The V and J genes are TRBV10-3 and TRBJ1-5; D uncertain. Germline V gene data show CDR1 as ENHRY and CDR2 as SYGVKD. The CDR3 spans 14 residues. The V and J ends lost 10 bases and 1 base respectively, with 14 bases between them.

In its sample, this clonotype was seen a few times. The junction shows a germline mismatch at one end, possibly a read error. The chain joins TRBV7-2 to TRBJ1-1; 7 bases agree with TRBD1. CDR3 length: 15 residues. Looked up from germline, CDR1 is SGHTA and CDR2 is FQGNSA. CDR3 sequence (DNA): TGTGCCAGCAGCTCAACCGCAATGACAGGGACTGGAGCTTTCTTT. The encoded protein is CASSSTAMTGTGAFF.

The rearrangement links TRBV7-7 to TRBJ2-2, with 12 bases lining up with TRBD1. V trimming: 6 bases; J trimming: 6 bases; junction bases outside the gene matches: 8. Germline CDR1 SSHAT, CDR2 FNYEAQ (reference sequence). CDR3 length: 16 amino acids. The CDR3 nucleotides are TGTGCCAGCAGTGAGGACGGGACAGGGGGCCCCGGGGAGCTGTTTTTT. This codes for CASSEDGTGGPGELFF.

This rearrangement joins TRBV3-1 to TRBJ2-3; 7 nucleotides agree with TRBD2. V dropped 0 bases and J dropped 4; count of bases not matched to a gene: 16. Looked up from germline, CDR1 is LGHDT and CDR2 is YNNKEL (reference sequence). The CDR3 sequence is 19 residues long. The DNA of the CDR3 is TGTGCCAGCAGCCAAGAACGATGGCGCCAAGCGGGAAGCCCAGATACGCAGTATTTT. Translating gives CASSQERWRQAGSPDTQYF.

This clonotype was detected only a few times. This chain uses TRBV6-1 with TRBJ2-2; 7 bases are shared with TRBD2. The CDR3 totals 16 residues. From germline, CDR1 is MNHNS and CDR2 SASEGT. J gave up 5 bases and V 2 bases, and 8 bases lay outside the gene matches. The CDR3 reads CASSETVLADTGELFF. CDR3 DNA sequence: TGTGCCAGCAGTGAAACGGTCCTAGCGGATACCGGGGAGCTGTTTTTT.

V gene TRBV20-1 combines with J gene TRBJ2-3; TRBD2 matches at 9 bases. The CDR3 runs 14 residues. CDR1 and CDR2 (germline): DFQATT, SNEGSKA (reference sequence). The J segment lost 3 bases and the V segment lost 3 bases, leaving 4 bases of the junction unmatched. The CDR3 is CSASKREETDTQYF. CDR3 DNA sequence: TGCAGTGCTAGTAAGCGGGAGGAAACAGATACGCAGTATTTT.

This clonotype was observed many times. This chain connects TRBV29-1 to TRBJ2-7, with a weak D call TRBD2 (6 bases). The V end lost 3 bases, the J end lost 6 bases, and 27 bases lay between the germline ends. This CDR3 contains 17 residues. CDR1 is SQVTM and CDR2 is ANQGSEA in the germline V gene. CDR3 in amino acids: CSVDWVWAGPQGGEQYF. CDR3 coding DNA: TGCAGCGTTGATTGGGTGTGGGCGGGACCCCAAGGAGGCGAGCAGTACTTC.

There are many counts of this clonotype. CDR3 in DNA: TGCGCCAGCAGCCGAGGGACAGAGGGGAATGAGCAGTTCTTC. Protein: CASSRGTEGNEQFF. The rearrangement joins TRBV4-1 to TRBJ2-1; 7 bases match TRBD1. Germline lookup yields CDR1 MGHRA and CDR2 YSYEKL. The CDR3 is 14 amino acids. The V segment lost 4 bases and the J segment 7 bases; nucleotides outside the gene matches: 7.

This clonotype was counted between two and nine times. This rearrangement joins TRBV3-1 to TRBJ2-3; perhaps TRBD2 as D (5 bases). Germline V lookup: CDR1 LGHDT, CDR2 YNNKEL (reference sequence). The CDR3 totals 16 residues. V was shortened by 5 bases and J by 0 bases, with 15 bases between the two germline ends. In DNA, the CDR3 is TGTGCCAGCAGCTACAGAGGGCCTGGTAGCACAGATACGCAGTATTTT. Translated, it gives CASSYRGPGSTDTQYF.

This clonotype appeared many times. The V and J genes are TRBV15 and TRBJ1-5; a weak D match, TRBD1 (6 bases). The CDR3 loop spans 15 amino acids. V lost 3 bases, J lost 6 bases, and 15 bases lay in between. CDR1 is LNHNV, CDR2 YYDKDF, per germline (reference sequence). As DNA, the CDR3 is TGTGCCACCAGCAGGGAATCCAGGACAGTTCAGCCCCAGCATTTT. Its translation: CATSRESRTVQPQHF.

The rearrangement links TRBV5-4 to TRBJ2-1; D is unclear. From germline, CDR1 is SGHNT and CDR2 YYREEE (reference sequence). The CDR3 sequence is 13 residues long. The V end was cut by 0 bases, the J end by 9 bases, with 10 bases between. The CDR3 sequence is CASSLGDHGEQFF. CDR3 DNA sequence: TGTGCCAGCAGCTTGGGAGACCACGGTGAGCAGTTCTTC. The whole variable domain, filled in from reference TRBV5-4 and TRBJ2-1, reads ETGVTQSPTHLIKTRGQQVTLRCSSQSGHNTVSWYQQALGQGPQFIFQYYREEENGRGNFPPRFSGLQFPNYSSELNVNALELDDSALYLCASSLGDHGEQFFGPGTRLTVL.